This passage covers 16 T cell receptor beta chains from one sample sequenced in a study of technical replicates of blood from a few donors. Produced via immunoSEQ multiplex PCR; TCRdb's table is partial and in-frame only. The sample has under 65,000 clones; about 86% are singletons. Sequencing was carried out using PBMCs. Source of these receptors: a human donor in good health. Some clones in this sample may be carry-over from other donors' samples.

This sequence joins TRBV11-2 and TRBJ2-2; D remains ambiguous. This CDR3 comprises 13 residues. V lost 6 bases and J lost 7, with 12 bases in between. The germline CDR1 and CDR2 sequences are SGHAT and FQNNGV. The chain's CDR3 is CASRRIGVGELFF. DNA for the CDR3: TGTGCCAGCAGGAGAATTGGAGTCGGGGAGCTGTTTTTT.

The chain joins TRBV5-6 to TRBJ1-4; D not resolved. Germline CDR1 SGHDT, CDR2 YYEEEE. The CDR3 totals 12 residues. Deletions cut 0 bases from V and 8 bases from J, with 5 bases between. The CDR3 region has the DNA TGTGCCAGCAGCTTGGACAAGGAAAAACTGTTTTTT. Protein sequence: CASSLDKEKLFF.

The V call is TRBV7-8, the J call TRBJ1-5, with D possibly being TRBD1 (5 bases). Germline lookup yields CDR1 SGHVS and CDR2 FQNEAQ. Trimming removed 4 bases from V and 3 bases from J, with 13 bases in between. The CDR3 has 15 residues. The chain's CDR3 is CASSSGGGLNQPQHF. The CDR3 nucleotides read TGTGCCAGCAGCTCCGGGGGTGGCCTCAATCAGCCCCAGCATTTT.

Here the CDR3 DNA reads TGCGCCAGCAGACCACGGGGGGGAACGGCAGATACGCAGTATTTT. Its translation is CASRPRGGTADTQYF. This chain connects TRBV5-1 to TRBJ2-3, with 8 bases lining up with TRBD2. J gave up 4 bases and V 5 bases, and 9 bases lay outside the gene matches. The CDR3 is 15 amino acids. Germline values: CDR1 SGHRS, CDR2 YFSETQ.

CDR3 in amino acids: CASSGTQQETQYF. The CDR3 DNA sequence: TGTGCCAGCAGCGGGACTCAACAAGAGACCCAGTACTTC. The V gene is TRBV6-6, the J gene TRBJ2-5, with a tentative D call TRBD2 (6 bases). CDR3 length equals 13 residues. CDR1 is MNHNY, CDR2 SVGAGI, per germline (reference sequence). Trimming stripped 6 bases from V and 2 bases from J, with 10 bases between.

This CDR3 is CASSPTGGGNTIYF. CDR3 coding DNA: TGTGCCAGCAGCCCAACAGGGGGAGGAAACACCATATATTTT. The rearrangement links TRBV7-2 to TRBJ1-3; TRBD1 agrees at 8 bases. Germline V CDR1 and CDR2: SGHTA, FQGNSA. Losses at the gene ends were 5 bases for V and 4 bases for J; bases not matched to a gene: 4. There are 14 residues in the CDR3.

The chain uses TRBV19 and TRBJ2-2; D is possibly TRBD2 (5 bases). Germline-derived CDR1 and CDR2 are LNHDA and SQIVND (reference sequence). The CDR3 is made up of 16 amino acids. Trimming cost V 5 bases and J 0 bases, with 13 bases left between them. This chain's CDR3 is CASSSQLGTNTGELFF. DNA of the CDR3: TGTGCCAGTAGTTCCCAACTAGGGACGAACACCGGGGAGCTGTTTTTT.

This chain connects TRBV30 to TRBJ2-3; 14 bases align to TRBD2. The CDR3 loop spans 16 amino acids. Germline assignment: CDR1 GTSNPN and CDR2 SVGIG (reference sequence). J gave up 8 bases and V 2 bases, and 9 bases lay outside the gene matches. The CDR3 region has the DNA TGTGCCTGGAGTACGGGACTAGCGGGAGTGTACAGTACGCAGTATTTT. Its protein is CAWSTGLAGVYSTQYF. The variable domain in full, with the rest retrieved from reference TRBV30 and TRBJ2-3, is SQTIHQWPATLVQPVGSPLSLECTVEGTSNPNLYWYRQAAGRGLQLLFYSVGIGQISSEVPQNLSASRPQDRQFILSSKKLLLSDSGFYLCAWSTGLAGVYSTQYFGPGTRLTVL.

The chain carries TRBV6-1 and TRBJ1-4, with 7 bases aligning to TRBD1. The V gene end was trimmed by 4 bases and the J gene end by 4 bases; junction bases not matched to a gene: 6. Germline V CDR1 and CDR2: MNHNS, SASEGT. The CDR3 spans 15 residues. The CDR3 DNA is TGTGCCAGCAGTGGTGTACAGGGGAGTAATGAAAAACTGTTTTTT. This sequence encodes CASSGVQGSNEKLFF.

The chain is built from TRBV4-3 and TRBJ1-3, with D possibly TRBD1 on 5 matching bases. Trimming stripped 2 bases from V and 0 bases from J, with 17 bases between. Per the germline V gene, CDR1 is LGHNA and CDR2 is YSLEER. This CDR3 region has 18 residues. CDR3 sequence reads: CASSQTNLDSYSGNTIYF. For the CDR3, the DNA is TGCGCCAGCAGCCAAACAAACCTCGACAGTTACTCTGGAAACACCATATATTTT.

V is TRBV19 and J is TRBJ1-2; D is possibly TRBD1 (6 bases). The length of the CDR3 is 14 residues. Trimming shortened V by 7 bases and J by 3 bases, and 15 bases separated the two germline ends. The germline V gene encodes CDR1 LNHDA and CDR2 SQIVND (reference sequence). DNA of the CDR3: TGTGCCAGTATCGGGACATTTCGCGACTATGGCTACACCTTC. Translating it yields CASIGTFRDYGYTF.

This chain connects TRBV18 to TRBJ1-1; possibly TRBD1 for D (5 bases). The V end was cut by 3 bases, the J end by 3 bases, with 11 bases between. Looked up from germline, CDR1 is KGHSH and CDR2 is LQKENI. This CDR3 region has 14 residues. The CDR3 sequence: CASSPFDSHTEAFF. CDR3 in DNA: TGTGCCAGCTCACCTTTTGACAGCCACACTGAAGCTTTCTTT.

This clone was seen once. The chain combines TRBV9 with TRBJ1-6; the D gene is possibly TRBD1 (5 bases). The germline V gene has CDR1 SGDLS and CDR2 YYNGEE. The CDR3 runs to 16 residues. The ends were cut back, 4 bases at V and 9 bases at J, with 20 bases in the middle. The CDR3 DNA reads TGTGCCAGCAGCCCCATTGGGGGGGATGCACTTTCACCCCTCCACTTT. Its protein is CASSPIGGDALSPLHF.

The chain has TRBV11-2 and TRBJ2-5; a weak D match, TRBD2 (6 bases). This CDR3 spans 15 amino acids. CDR1 is SGHAT and CDR2 is FQNNGV in the germline V gene. With 0 bases removed from V and 5 bases from J, the gap between germline ends came to 13 bases. CDR3 sequence: CASSLEAGSGETQYF. For the CDR3, the DNA is TGTGCCAGCAGCTTAGAGGCGGGGAGTGGGGAGACCCAGTACTTC.

The V gene is TRBV7-9, the J gene TRBJ1-6; 9 bases agree with TRBD1. The CDR3 sequence is 15 residues long. J lost 5 bases, V lost 5 bases, and 4 bases had no gene match. Germline CDR1 is SEHNR and CDR2 is FQNEAQ (reference sequence). The CDR3 DNA reads as TGTGCCAGCAGCCCCCGGGACAGGGATAATTCACCCCTCCACTTT. Protein: CASSPRDRDNSPLHF.

This chain links TRBV5-1 with TRBJ1-5; D unclear. This CDR3 contains 13 residues. Germline V lookup: CDR1 SGHRS, CDR2 YFSETQ. V lost 2 bases and J lost 5, with 8 bases in between. The DNA for the CDR3 is TGCGCCAGCAGCTTTGCGGGCGATCAGCCCCAGCATTTT. It yields the protein CASSFAGDQPQHF.